The next 26 T cell receptor beta chains were all read from a single sample in a study of radiation and T cells in renal cell carcinoma. Stated time point: baseline pretreatment blood. Treatment here: 15 Gy SBRT to primary tumor, nephrectomy 4 weeks later. Repertoires were generated with immunoSEQ multiplex PCR, while TCRdb's copy carries only in-frame clones and drops some. The sample has some 120,000 clones; around 84% are singletons. Sequences were derived from blood, sampled from a patient whose treatment included radiotherapy and nephrectomy. The source is a woman in her fifties or sixties with renal cell carcinoma.

CDR3 loop: CASSGQGAGNEKLFF. In DNA, the CDR3 is TGTGCCAGCAGTGGACAGGGGGCGGGTAATGAAAAACTGTTTTTT. The V gene is TRBV6-5, the J gene TRBJ1-4; TRBD1 matches 11 bases. Germline V lookup: CDR1 MNHEY, CDR2 SVGAGI. This CDR3 region has 15 residues. With 5 bases clipped from V and 4 bases from J, the junction kept 3 bases outside the gene matches.

This clone was seen once. J is TRBJ2-3 and V is TRBV28; D is uncertain. Trimming pared 6 bases from V and 0 bases from J, leaving 13 bases between. This CDR3 is 15 amino acids long. Germline V lookup: CDR1 MDHEN, CDR2 SYDVKM. CDR3 amino acids: CASSPWGTSTDTQYF. DNA for the CDR3: TGTGCCAGCAGCCCATGGGGAACTAGCACAGATACGCAGTATTTT.

The chain carries TRBV5-1 and TRBJ1-2; D uncertain. CDR1 is SGHRS, CDR2 YFSETQ, per germline. The V gene lost 1 base and the J gene lost 5 bases, with 15 bases spanning the gap. The CDR3 runs to 15 residues. The CDR3 sequence is CASSLHMDGQYGYTF. The CDR3 coding sequence is TGCGCCAGCAGCTTGCACATGGACGGGCAATATGGCTACACCTTC.

The V call is TRBV7-8, the J call TRBJ2-2; D is possibly TRBD2 (6 bases). Per germline, CDR1 SGHVS and CDR2 FQNEAQ. The CDR3 is 18 residues long. The V end was cut by 5 bases, the J end by 0 bases, with 19 bases between. Here the CDR3 reads CASSPFGVAATNTGELFF. CDR3 in DNA: TGTGCCAGCAGCCCTTTCGGGGTAGCGGCCACGAACACCGGGGAGCTGTTTTTT. The whole variable domain, remainder taken from reference TRBV7-8 and TRBJ2-2, is GAGVSQSPRYKVAKRGQDVALRCDPISGHVSLFWYQQALGQGPEFLTYFQNEAQLDKSGLPSDRFFAERPEGSVSTLKIQRTQQEDSAVYLCASSPFGVAATNTGELFFGEGSRLTVL.

The V gene is TRBV7-9, the J gene TRBJ2-7; the match to TRBD1 covers 7 bases. Germline V gene sequence: CDR1 SEHNR, CDR2 FQNEAQ (reference sequence). This CDR3 comprises 19 residues. V lost 8 bases and J lost 0; bases outside the gene matches: 22. The CDR3 DNA reads TGTGCCAGCTCCCAAGGCCTAACTGCCCTCTGGGACAGCTCCTACGAGCAGTACTTC. Its protein is CASSQGLTALWDSSYEQYF.

J is TRBJ2-2 and V is TRBV5-4; D is uncertain. This CDR3 is 14 amino acids long. CDR1 is SGHNT and CDR2 is YYREEE in the germline V gene (reference sequence). V gave up 0 bases and J gave up 3 bases, with 6 bases separating them. For the CDR3, the DNA is TGTGCCAGCAGCTTGGTTTCGGACACCGGGGAGCTGTTTTTT. Its protein product is CASSLVSDTGELFF.

The chain is built from TRBV18 and TRBJ1-4, with D uncertain. Trimming cost V 4 bases and J 7 bases, with 16 bases left between them. This CDR3 has 15 residues. The germline CDR1 and CDR2 sequences are KGHSH and LQKENI. CDR3 in DNA: TGTGCCAGCTCACTCGGGATAGGGAGGACTGAAAAACTGTTTTTT. Encoded protein: CASSLGIGRTEKLFF.

For the CDR3, the DNA is TGTGCCAGCACCCGGGAAGACCCGGGACTTTCCCCTTCTCTCTATGGCTACACCTTC. Translation gives CASTREDPGLSPSLYGYTF. The chain recombines TRBV28 with TRBJ1-2; D is possibly TRBD1 (5 bases). CDR1 and CDR2 from the germline V gene are MDHEN and SYDVKM. V lost 7 bases, J lost 4 bases, and 31 bases lay in between. The CDR3 loop spans 19 amino acids.

This clone was seen a few times. V gene TRBV9 combines with J gene TRBJ1-1; D possibly corresponds to TRBD1 (5 bases). Germline CDR1 and CDR2: SGDLS and YYNGEE. Trimming took off 4 bases at V and 3 bases at J, with 7 bases between the two ends. The CDR3 contains 12 residues. CDR3: CASSPGYTEAFF. The CDR3 DNA follows: TGTGCCAGCAGCCCAGGGTACACTGAAGCTTTCTTT.

The J gene is TRBJ2-5, the V gene TRBV29-1; 9 nucleotides align to TRBD1. Looked up from germline, CDR1 is SQVTM and CDR2 is ANQGSEA. This CDR3 has 15 residues. J gave up 1 base and V 1 base, and 4 bases lay outside the gene matches. Here the CDR3 DNA reads TGCAGCGTTGAAGGGGTGACAGGGGGCCAAGAGACCCAGTACTTC. Amino acid sequence: CSVEGVTGGQETQYF.

The chain carries TRBV15 and TRBJ1-3; D is ambiguous. Trimming pared 0 bases from V and 3 bases from J, leaving 12 bases between. The CDR3 runs 16 residues. CDR1 and CDR2 from the germline V gene are LNHNV and YYDKDF (reference sequence). The CDR3 bases are TGTGCCACCAGCAGAGATTCGGGGATTATTGGAAACACCATATATTTT. It specifies CATSRDSGIIGNTIYF.

This chain links TRBV5-1 with TRBJ1-2; no firm D call. Germline CDR1 and CDR2: SGHRS and YFSETQ. Trimming removed 0 bases at V and 4 bases at J, with 13 bases between. The CDR3 loop spans 15 amino acids. The CDR3, as DNA: TGCGCCAGCAGCTTGGATGCAGGCCCCTTCTATGGCTACACCTTC. It specifies CASSLDAGPFYGYTF.

V gene TRBV6-5 combines with J gene TRBJ2-1, with a weak D call TRBD1 (6 bases). V shed 6 bases and J shed 0 bases, with 12 bases lying between them. Germline assignment: CDR1 MNHEY and CDR2 SVGAGI. CDR3 length: 15 residues. The CDR3 coding sequence is TGTGCCAGCAGAAGGGACACCAGCTCCTACAATGAGCAGTTCTTC. Translating it yields CASRRDTSSYNEQFF.

CDR3 DNA: TGCGCCAGCAGCTTCCCCCGGGACAGGGGGGCGAACACCGGGGAGCTGTTTTTT. This sequence encodes CASSFPRDRGANTGELFF. The V call is TRBV5-1, the J call TRBJ2-2; 11 positions match TRBD1. The CDR3 has 18 amino acids. Germline CDR1 reads SGHRS; CDR2 reads YFSETQ. The ends lost 2 bases at V and 0 bases at J; junction bases unmatched: 6.

The CDR3 nucleotides read TGCGCCAGCAGCTTGGAGTACAGGGGGCGCGGCGACACTGAAGCTTTCTTT. Its translation: CASSLEYRGRGDTEAFF. The V call is TRBV5-1, the J call TRBJ1-1, with TRBD1 matching 9 bases. The CDR3 has 17 residues. Germline V gene sequence: CDR1 SGHRS, CDR2 YFSETQ. Unmatched junction bases numbered 9, after V lost 0 bases and J lost 3 bases.

This clone was picked up a small number of times. The chain couples TRBV2 to TRBJ2-7, with D perhaps TRBD2 (6 bases). Germline CDR1 is SNHLY and CDR2 is FYNNEI. The CDR3 has 10 amino acids. CDR3 nucleotides: TGTGCGTCGGGGGTGAACGAGCAGTACTTC. As protein: CASGVNEQYF.

The V call is TRBV9, the J call TRBJ2-7; 10 positions agree with TRBD2. The germline V gene has CDR1 SGDLS and CDR2 YYNGEE. The CDR3 has 17 residues. V was pared by 0 bases and J by 6 bases, with 12 bases of the junction left unmatched. The CDR3 region is CASSVGLAGGPSREQYF. The CDR3 DNA sequence: TGTGCCAGCAGCGTAGGACTAGCGGGCGGACCCTCTCGCGAGCAGTACTTC.

In DNA form, the CDR3 reads TGCAGCGTTGAGGTCAGACAGGGATTTGAGCAGTTCTTC. The encoded protein is CSVEVRQGFEQFF. The V gene is TRBV29-1, the J gene TRBJ2-1; TRBD1 matches at 7 bases. Germline CDR1 reads SQVTM; CDR2 reads ANQGSEA. Trimming removed 3 bases from V and 9 bases from J; junction bases left unmatched: 8. This CDR3 region has 13 residues.

The chain is built from TRBV12-2 and TRBJ1-2; no DNA check was done on the table's D call, TRBD1. TRBV12-2 is a pseudogene locus. The CDR3 has 13 residues. CDR3 nucleotides: TGTGCAAGTCGCTTAGACAGGGACTATGGCTACACCTTC. Its translation is CASRLDRDYGYTF.

This clone was seen only a few times. The V and J genes are TRBV6-1 and TRBJ2-7; D uncertain. The CDR3 is 13 amino acids. Trimming removed 3 bases from V and 2 bases from J, with 8 bases in between. CDR1 is MNHNS and CDR2 is SASEGT in the germline V gene. The CDR3 reads CASSDWGTYEQYF. In DNA, the CDR3 is TGTGCCAGCAGTGACTGGGGTACCTACGAGCAGTACTTC.

This chain connects TRBV10-3 to TRBJ1-3; D ambiguous. Germline V gives CDR1 ENHRY, CDR2 SYGVKD. V was cut by 0 bases and J by 0 bases, with 6 bases left in between. This CDR3 is built from 15 residues. The CDR3, as DNA: TGTGCCATCAGTGAGTCGGTGATCTCTGGAAACACCATATATTTT. As protein: CAISESVISGNTIYF.

The rearrangement links TRBV5-1 to TRBJ2-7; 10 bases are shared with TRBD1. V lost 0 bases to trimming and J lost 0 bases; unmatched junction nucleotides: 3. Looked up from germline, CDR1 is SGHRS and CDR2 is YFSETQ. CDR3 length: 16 amino acids. The CDR3 DNA is TGCGCCAGCAGCTTGGCTGGGACAGGGGCCTCCTACGAGCAGTACTTC. As protein: CASSLAGTGASYEQYF.

V usage is TRBV4-3 and J usage is TRBJ2-1; no clear D. CDR1 is LGHNA and CDR2 is YSLEER in the germline V gene. Trimming pared 1 base from V and 1 base from J, leaving 11 bases between. CDR3 length: 16 amino acids. As DNA, the CDR3 is TGCGCCAGCAGCCAAGGGCCGGTTCGGTCCTACAATGAGCAGTTCTTC. Its translation: CASSQGPVRSYNEQFF.

The gene calls are TRBV2 and TRBJ2-6, with D possibly TRBD1 on 6 matching bases. The CDR3 sequence is 16 residues long. V gave up 2 bases and J gave up 0 bases, with 8 bases separating them. Germline V lookup: CDR1 SNHLY, CDR2 FYNNEI. CDR3 residues: CASSETGSSGANVLTF. In DNA form, the CDR3 reads TGTGCCAGCAGTGAAACAGGGAGCTCTGGGGCCAACGTCCTGACTTTC.

The chain is built from TRBV6-5 and TRBJ1-2; D might be TRBD1 (6 bases). Germline assignment: CDR1 MNHEY and CDR2 SVGAGI. V was cut by 7 bases and J by 2 bases, with 17 bases left in between. The CDR3 is made up of 15 amino acids. Here the CDR3 DNA reads TGTGCCAGCAATAAGGGAGGAACAGGGAACTATGGCTACACCTTC. Translated, it gives CASNKGGTGNYGYTF.

This chain connects TRBV5-4 to TRBJ1-2, with 8 bases fitting TRBD1. Germline assignment: CDR1 SGHNT and CDR2 YYREEE (reference sequence). This CDR3 contains 16 residues. V dropped 3 bases and J dropped 6; count of bases not matched to a gene: 13. The CDR3 reads CASSSDRARSLHGYTF. The CDR3 DNA follows: TGTGCCAGCAGCTCGGACAGGGCCCGATCCCTACATGGCTACACCTTC.